The clone carrying this T cell receptor (beta chain) showed up just a few times. Its antigen is still unknown. The sample belongs to a study of cytomegalovirus exposure and HLA in healthy donors. Study-level results: Donor immune exposure was known only as CMV serostatus.

The CDR3 is made up of 15 amino acids. Germline V gene data show CDR1 as SNHLY and CDR2 as FYNNEI. The J segment lost 1 base and the V segment lost 7 bases, leaving 6 bases of the junction unmatched. The PCR made use of 60 Vbeta and 13 Jbeta primers. TCRdb's table, derived via immunoSEQ multiplex PCR, lists solely in-frame clones and lacks some. The table records around 140,000 clones, 82% of them present only once. The source material was PBMCs. This chain joins TRBV2 and TRBJ2-1; 8 bases are a match to TRBD1. The TCR sequence derives from a woman aged 40 to 50 in good health and CMV-seronegative. The CDR3 bases are TGTGCCAGCACCCTAGGACAGGGATCCTACAATGAGCAGTTCTTC. Amino acids: CASTLGQGSYNEQFF.